A selection of T cell receptor beta chains follows, all from one sample in a study of blood T cell repertoires in COVID-19. TCRdb's table, derived via immunoSEQ multiplex PCR, lists solely in-frame clones and lacks some. The sample lists some 180,000 clones, roughly 85% occurring once. The sample was PBMCs or T cells enriched from blood (not recorded which). All receptors derive from a woman in her seventies in a cohort exposed to, infected with or recovered from COVID-19 (not recorded which). Each CDR3 is given with its conserved first and last residue. The D gene is left open where the match is weak. Part of the rows lack a size; the others show once, few, many or a class for expanded clones.

TRBD1	.	TRBV28	TRBJ1-5	TGTGCCAGCAGTTTGGTGGGACAGGGGGATCAGCCCCAGCATTTT	CASSLVGQGDQPQHF
.	.	TRBV14	TRBJ2-2	TGTGCCAGAAGGTCAATGACTCCAACCGGGGAGCTGTTTTTT	CARRSMTPTGELFF
.	.	TRBV21-1	TRBJ2-5	TGTGCCAGCAGCCCTGGGATCTTAGCGGTGAGGCCGACAGCGGGGCAAGAGACCCAGTACTTC	CASSPGILAVRPTAGQETQYF
.	.	TRBV5-4	TRBJ2-6	TGTGCCAGCAGCCCCGATTTCTACTCTGGGGCCAACGTCCTGACTTTC	CASSPDFYSGANVLTF
TRBD2	.	TRBV2	TRBJ2-1	TGTGCCAGCACTCGACTAGCGGGAGGGAATGAGCAGTTCTTC	CASTRLAGGNEQFF
TRBD2	.	TRBV29-1	TRBJ2-7	TGCAGCGTTGATAGTGGGAGGGAACCATCCTTCTACGAGCAGTACTTC	CSVDSGREPSFYEQYF
.	.	TRBV5-1	TRBJ2-1	TGCGCCAGCGCCATTTACGGGGCTAGCGTTTACAATGAGCAGTTCTTC	CASAIYGASVYNEQFF
TRBD1	.	TRBV28	TRBJ2-5	TGTGCCAGCAGTCCCCGCCGGGGGACAGGGGGGGAGACCCAGTACTTC	CASSPRRGTGGETQYF
.	few	TRBV7-9	TRBJ1-1	TGTGCCAGCAGCAAGATACCAGGGTTAAACACTGAAGCTTTCTTT	CASSKIPGLNTEAFF
.	.	TRBV7-2	TRBJ2-7	TGTGCCAGCAGCCCGACCGCAGGGTCGATCGAGCAGTACTTC	CASSPTAGSIEQYF
.	.	TRBV19	TRBJ1-2	TGTGCCAGTAGTATAGGATTGGGGCAGGGGTTTAACTATGGCTACACCTTC	CASSIGLGQGFNYGYTF
.	.	TRBV10-3	TRBJ1-5	TGTGCCATCAGTGAGCGCGGCAGCGGGGATCAGCCCCAGCATTTT	CAISERGSGDQPQHF
.	.	TRBV3-1/TRBV3-2	TRBJ2-6	TGTGCCAGCAGCCGCCGGGACACAAGAGAGGGGGCCAACGTCCTGACTTTC	CASSRRDTREGANVLTF
TRBD2	.	TRBV7-9	TRBJ2-1	TGTGCCAGCAGCCCCGGGACTAGCGGTTACAATGAGCAGTTCTTC	CASSPGTSGYNEQFF
.	.	TRBV28	TRBJ2-1	TGTGCCAGCAGTCCCGTGACTAGAGATGAGCAGTTCTTC	CASSPVTRDEQFF
.	.	TRBV5-5	TRBJ2-5	TGTGCCAGCAGCTGGGGGACCACAGGGCAAGAGACCCAGTACTTC	CASSWGTTGQETQYF
.	.	TRBV4-2	TRBJ1-2	TGTGCCAGCAGCCCCCTGAGAGCTAACTATGGCTACACCTTC	CASSPLRANYGYTF
TRBD1	.	TRBV7-9	TRBJ1-2	TGTGCCAGCAGCCCGGGACAGAGATATGGCTACACCTTC	CASSPGQRYGYTF
.	.	TRBV19	TRBJ1-3	TGTGCCAGCAGTGAACTCAACCGCCCTGGAAACACCATATATTTT	CASSELNRPGNTIYF
.	.	TRBV14	TRBJ2-5	TGTGCCAGCAGCCAAGAACTGTGGGGGCTCCAGACCCAGTACTTC	CASSQELWGLQTQYF
.	.	TRBV7-9	TRBJ1-1	TGTGCCAGCAGCTTAGGTAGCAGTCTCATGAACACTGAAGCTTTCTTT	CASSLGSSLMNTEAFF
TRBD2	.	TRBV7-2	TRBJ2-2	TGTGCCAGCAGCTTATTTAGCCCCCTAGCGGGATACACCGGGGAGCTGTTTTTT	CASSLFSPLAGYTGELFF
TRBD1	.	TRBV18	TRBJ1-4	TGTGCCAGCTCACGCCGGGACAGAACTAATGAAAAACTGTTTTTT	CASSRRDRTNEKLFF
TRBD2	.	TRBV5-8	TRBJ2-3	TGTGCCAGCAGCATAGCGGGAGGAGGTTCAACAGATACGCAGTATTTT	CASSIAGGGSTDTQYF
TRBD1	.	TRBV5-1	TRBJ1-2	TGCGCCAGCAGCTTGGACAGGGGAAGTAACTATGGCTACACCTTC	CASSLDRGSNYGYTF
TRBD1	.	TRBV4-1	TRBJ2-7	TGCGCCAGCAGCCAAGGGACAGGAAACTCCTACGAGCAGTACTTC	CASSQGTGNSYEQYF
.	.	TRBV7-3	TRBJ2-1	TGTGCCAGCAGCTTATTCAAGAATAGCGACAATGAGCAGTTCTTC	CASSLFKNSDNEQFF
TRBD2	few	TRBV6-5	TRBJ2-7	TGTGCCAGCAGTTACAATAGCGGGAGTGTCTACGAGCAGTACTTC	CASSYNSGSVYEQYF
.	.	TRBV7-8	TRBJ1-2	TGTGCCAGCACTCTTATTCCGGGAGCGAACTATGGCTACACCTTC	CASTLIPGANYGYTF
TRBD1	.	TRBV27	TRBJ2-1	TGTGCCAGCAGACAGGGGGCATTGAGGACTAGTTACAATGAGCAGTTCTTC	CASRQGALRTSYNEQFF
.	.	TRBV7-9	TRBJ1-5	TGTGCCAGCAGCCGGGAGGGGGATTATAGCAATCAGCCCCAGCATTTT	CASSREGDYSNQPQHF
.	once	TRBV29-1	TRBJ2-7	TGCAGCGCTGCGGGCGGGCCCTCCTACGAGCAGTACTTC	CSAAGGPSYEQYF
.	.	TRBV6-5	TRBJ1-1	TGTGCCAGCAGTCTCTCTCAGGGCATGAACACTGAAGCTTTCTTT	CASSLSQGMNTEAFF
TRBD2	.	TRBV5-1	TRBJ2-7	TGCGCCAGCAGCCGGCCGGGAGCGGGAGGGTCCTACGAGCAGTACTTC	CASSRPGAGGSYEQYF
.	few	TRBV6-1	TRBJ2-7	TGTGCCAGCAGTGAAGCGCTGGGGCTCTACGAGCAGTACTTC	CASSEALGLYEQYF
TRBD2	.	TRBV7-2	TRBJ2-7	TGTGCCAGCAGCCACAGCGGGGGGGGCTACGAGCAGTACTTC	CASSHSGGGYEQYF
TRBD2	.	TRBV7-3	TRBJ2-3	TGTGCCAGCAGCTTAATGTCGGGAGGTGTACCAGATACGCAGTATTTT	CASSLMSGGVPDTQYF
.	.	TRBV2	TRBJ1-5	TGTGCCAGCACGCCAGGGTTTGGCAATCAGCCCCAGCATTTT	CASTPGFGNQPQHF
TRBD1	once	TRBV5-4	TRBJ2-5	TGTGCCAGCAGCTTGGAGGGGGCGCGTATGGAGACCCAGTACTTC	CASSLEGARMETQYF
.	once	TRBV11-2	TRBJ1-4	TGTGCCAGCAGCTCCCGTATGGGCACAACTAATGAAAAACTGTTTTTT	CASSSRMGTTNEKLFF
TRBD1	once	TRBV18	TRBJ2-7	TGTGCCAGCTCACCAAGTATGGACAGGAGGAACGAGCAGTACTTC	CASSPSMDRRNEQYF
TRBD1	.	TRBV7-3	TRBJ2-2	TGTGCCAGCAGCCAACCGACAGGGGGCGTTTCCGGGGAGCTGTTTTTT	CASSQPTGGVSGELFF
TRBD2	.	TRBV27	TRBJ2-1	TGTGCCAGCAGTTCCCCCGGGACTAGCGGTAATGAGCAGTTCTTC	CASSSPGTSGNEQFF
TRBD2	.	TRBV11-3	TRBJ2-1	TGTGCCAGCAGCTTAGGAAAGACTAGCGGGAGTGGCGATGAGCAGTTCTTC	CASSLGKTSGSGDEQFF
.	.	TRBV28	TRBJ1-1	TGTGCCAGCAGCCCGAGTCCCGGACAGCTGAACACTGAAGCTTTCTTT	CASSPSPGQLNTEAFF
.	.	TRBV7-2	TRBJ1-2	TGTGCCAGCAGCTCCTCTTGGACATCTAACTATGGCTACACCTTC	CASSSSWTSNYGYTF
.	few	TRBV18	TRBJ2-3	TGTGCCAGCTCACCCTTCGCAGGCGTGAGCACAGATACGCAGTATTTT	CASSPFAGVSTDTQYF
.	.	TRBV9	TRBJ1-1	TGTGCCAGCAGCGCCGGACACCTGATGAACACTGAAGCTTTCTTT	CASSAGHLMNTEAFF
.	.	TRBV5-4	TRBJ2-3	TGTGCCAGCAGCTCACACCTGACTAGTCCTGATACGCAGTATTTT	CASSSHLTSPDTQYF
.	.	TRBV18	TRBJ2-1	TGTGCCAGCTCACCACAGCGTATCTCCTACAATGAGCAGTTCTTC	CASSPQRISYNEQFF
.	.	TRBV28	TRBJ1-2	TGTGCCAGCAGCACTTCTAACTATGGCTACACCTTC	CASSTSNYGYTF
TRBD1	.	TRBV18	TRBJ2-7	TGTGCCAGCTCACCTCAGGGCGGGACAGGGATTCTCTACGAGCAGTACTTC	CASSPQGGTGILYEQYF
TRBD1	.	TRBV4-2	TRBJ1-2	TGTGCCAGCAGCCCTCTTGGGACAGCCGGCCCCGGCTACACCTTC	CASSPLGTAGPGYTF
.	.	TRBV4-3	TRBJ1-1	TGCGCCAGCAGCCAAGAAGGGGGGGTTTTGGCTGAAGCTTTCTTT	CASSQEGGVLAEAFF
TRBD1	many	TRBV28	TRBJ1-5	TGTGCCACTCAAGACAGGGGTTATCAGCCCCAGCATTTT	CATQDRGYQPQHF